The TCR beta chain under discussion was sequenced for a study of T-cell reconstitution after alpha-beta-depleted transplantation in children (dated by TCRdb to 2015 to 2016). A note on the overall study: T-cell immune reconstitution after TCRalphabeta/CD19-depleted allogeneic hematopoietic cell transplantation in children was quantitatively tracked in the study by means of TCR repertoire profiling.

Study-wide findings and limitations: In some patients, the high TCRbeta diversity seen at day 60 was put down to recipient T cells and intrathymic progenitors that had survived conditioning. About two months after transplant, the apparently early recovery of alphabetaT-cell counts reportedly depended on just several hundred clones that had expanded rapidly and came from non-depleted graft cells. The frequencies of hyperexpanded clones fell over the following months, and after one year, T-cell counts and TCRbeta diversity were mostly attributed to newly produced T cells.

Spanning cysteine to phenylalanine, the CDR3 consists of 16 amino acids. Only the CDR3 region is kept as DNA, spanning 48 bases read in frame from base 1. Trimming leaves V shorter by 1 base and J shorter by 3 bases, with the junction holding 9 bases beyond the gene matches. CDR1 and CDR2, looked up from the germline V gene (reference sequence), are SGHKS and YYEKEE. The receptor library was made with PCR. TCRdb names Illumina HiSeq 2500 as the instrument used. TCR libraries were prepared with molecular barcoding, using unique molecular identifiers to normalize TCRbeta repertoire quantification. In TCRdb, the public reads were trimmed at Q25 with fastp and aligned with MiXCR, with productive beta chains retained. CDR3 protein sequences are deduplicated, and each keeps its most common genes and DNA. A total of approximately 1,000,000 distinct CDR3 sequences appear in this sample, roughly 29% of them only once. Roughly 31% of the sample belongs to the ten largest clones.

As to this clonotype: Which antigen it targets is not known. No base qualities exist here, and no much larger clone lies one base off it.

What the treatment or condition label conveys for this sample: allogeneic hematopoietic cell transplantation with graft depleted of TCRalphabeta T cells and CD19 B cells. TCRalphabeta/CD19-depleted allogeneic hematopoietic cell grafts were given to the transplant recipients, all of whom were children. The sequence is built from TRBV5-5 and TRBJ2-7; 8 of the junction bases match TRBD1. The TCR originated in a boy under two years old who had a stem cell transplant for SCID, so the T cells may come from the graft donor. Here the sequenced sample was PBMCs, mostly from graft donor cells, taken 360 days after TCRalphabeta/CD19-depleted stem cell transplant. The nucleotides read TGTGCCAGCAGCTTGTCCTGGGGACAGGACTACTACGAGCAGTACTTC. Its protein product is CASSLSWGQDYYEQYF.